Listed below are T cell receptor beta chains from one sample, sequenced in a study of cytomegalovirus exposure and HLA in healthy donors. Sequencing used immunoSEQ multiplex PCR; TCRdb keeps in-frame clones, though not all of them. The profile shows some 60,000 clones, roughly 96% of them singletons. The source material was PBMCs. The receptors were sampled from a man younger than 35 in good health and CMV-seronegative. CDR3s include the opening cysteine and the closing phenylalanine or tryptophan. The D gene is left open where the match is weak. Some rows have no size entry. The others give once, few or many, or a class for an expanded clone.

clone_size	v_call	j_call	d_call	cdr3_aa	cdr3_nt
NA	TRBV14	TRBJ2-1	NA	CASSQGTTYVDEQFF	TGTGCCAGCAGCCAGGGGACAACCTACGTGGATGAGCAGTTCTTC
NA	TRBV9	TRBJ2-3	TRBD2	CASSVLAGWGTDTQYF	TGTGCCAGCAGCGTACTAGCGGGATGGGGCACAGATACGCAGTATTTT
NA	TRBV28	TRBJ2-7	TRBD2	CASSFGTSSYEQYF	TGTGCCAGCAGTTTCGGGACTAGCTCCTACGAGCAGTACTTC
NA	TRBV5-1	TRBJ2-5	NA	CASSLAWRAQETQYF	TGCGCCAGCAGCTTGGCCTGGAGGGCCCAGGAGACCCAGTACTTC
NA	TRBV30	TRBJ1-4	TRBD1	CACETGYEKLFF	TGTGCCTGCGAGACAGGGTACGAAAAACTGTTTTTT
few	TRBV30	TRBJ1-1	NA	CAFRENTEAFF	TGTGCCTTCAGGGAAAACACTGAAGCTTTCTTT
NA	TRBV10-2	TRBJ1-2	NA	CASSQGFVRGYTF	TGCGCCAGCAGTCAGGGGTTCGTGCGGGGCTACACCTTC
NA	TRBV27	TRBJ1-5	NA	CASSPSGDNQPQHF	TGTGCCAGCAGTCCCTCGGGGGACAATCAGCCCCAGCATTTT
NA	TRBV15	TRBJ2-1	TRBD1	CATSRRPGTDYNEQFF	TGTGCCACCAGCAGGCGTCCCGGGACAGACTACAATGAGCAGTTCTTC
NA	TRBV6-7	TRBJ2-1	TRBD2	CATGKAGALNEQFF	TGTGCCACGGGGAAAGCGGGAGCTCTCAATGAGCAGTTCTTC
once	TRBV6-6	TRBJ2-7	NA	CASSYERLSYEQYF	TGTGCCAGCAGTTACGAGCGACTCTCCTACGAGCAGTACTTC
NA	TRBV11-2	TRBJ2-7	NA	CASSLTRPTYEQYF	TGTGCCAGCAGCTTGACTCGCCCTACCTACGAGCAGTACTTC
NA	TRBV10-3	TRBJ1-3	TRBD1	CAIWTGGGNTIYF	TGTGCCATCTGGACAGGGGGAGGAAACACCATATATTTT
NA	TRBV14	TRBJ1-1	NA	CASSQDHPSATSPNTEAFF	TGTGCCAGCAGCCAAGATCATCCCAGTGCGACATCTCCGAACACTGAAGCTTTCTTT
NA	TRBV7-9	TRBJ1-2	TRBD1	CASSARQGVGFSGYTF	TGTGCCAGCAGCGCCCGACAGGGGGTTGGTTTCTCTGGCTACACCTTC
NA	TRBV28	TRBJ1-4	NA	CASSSNQNEKLFF	TGTGCCAGCAGTTCCAACCAGAATGAAAAACTGTTTTTT
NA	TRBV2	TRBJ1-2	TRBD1	CASSGRRGLDYGYTF	TGTGCCAGCAGTGGGCGCAGGGGGCTGGACTATGGCTACACCTTC
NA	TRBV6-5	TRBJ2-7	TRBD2	CASSWGTSGFYEQYF	TGTGCCAGCAGTTGGGGGACTAGCGGGTTCTACGAGCAGTACTTC
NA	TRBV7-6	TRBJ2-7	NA	CASSLGAGYEQYF	TGTGCCAGCAGCTTAGGGGCGGGGTACGAGCAGTACTTC
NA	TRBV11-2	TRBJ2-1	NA	CASSGSGYWVDNEQFF	TGTGCCAGCAGCGGATCCGGGTATTGGGTGGACAATGAGCAGTTCTTC
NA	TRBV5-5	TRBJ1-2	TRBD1	CASSPGQAYGYTF	TGTGCCAGCAGCCCGGGACAGGCCTATGGCTACACCTTC
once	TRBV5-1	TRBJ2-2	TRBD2	CASSWPNSGREGTGELFF	TGCGCCAGCAGCTGGCCCAATAGCGGGAGAGAGGGGACCGGGGAGCTGTTTTTT
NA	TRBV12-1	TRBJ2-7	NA	CASSPYPGTSGLEQYF	TGTGCCAGCAGCCCGTACCCCGGGACTAGCGGGCTTGAGCAGTACTTC
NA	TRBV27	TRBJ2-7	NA	CASFRAYEQYF	TGTGCCTCCTTTCGTGCCTACGAGCAGTACTTC
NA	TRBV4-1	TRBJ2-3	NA	CASSLTVSDTQYF	TGCGCCAGCAGCCTCACAGTCTCAGATACGCAGTATTTT
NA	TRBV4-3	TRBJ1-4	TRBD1	CASSQGSGQLFF	TGCGCCAGCAGCCAAGGATCGGGACAGTTGTTTTTT
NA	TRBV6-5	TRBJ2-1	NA	CASSYPQGGQFF	TGTGCCAGCAGTTACCCCCAGGGCGGGCAGTTCTTC
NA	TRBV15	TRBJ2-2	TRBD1	CATRDGTGEAGELFF	TGTGCCACCAGAGATGGGACAGGGGAGGCCGGGGAGCTGTTTTTT
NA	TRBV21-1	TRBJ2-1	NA	CASSKSSSWVGEQFF	TGTGCCAGCAGCAAATCGTCTAGCTGGGTGGGTGAGCAGTTCTTC
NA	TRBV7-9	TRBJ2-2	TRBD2	CASSAVAAGGNTGELFF	TGTGCCAGCAGCGCCGTCGCTGCGGGGGGGAACACCGGGGAGCTGTTTTTT
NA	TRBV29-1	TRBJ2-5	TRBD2	CSVVIAGAETQYF	TGCAGCGTCGTAATAGCGGGAGCGGAGACCCAGTACTTC
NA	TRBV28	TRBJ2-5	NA	CASRSPAGWETQYF	TGTGCCAGCAGATCTCCTGCGGGGTGGGAGACCCAGTACTTC
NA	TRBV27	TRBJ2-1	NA	CASSLTLNHNEQFF	TGTGCCAGCAGTTTAACACTAAACCACAATGAGCAGTTCTTC
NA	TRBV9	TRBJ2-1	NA	CASSAGISNEQFF	TGTGCCAGCAGCGCCGGGATTAGCAATGAGCAGTTCTTC
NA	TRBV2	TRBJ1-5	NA	CASSPDRSNQPQHF	TGTGCCAGCAGTCCCGACAGGAGCAATCAGCCCCAGCATTTT
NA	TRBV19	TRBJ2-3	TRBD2	CASGLAGERPDTQYF	TGTGCCAGTGGACTAGCGGGAGAGAGACCAGATACGCAGTATTTT
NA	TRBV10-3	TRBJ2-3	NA	CAISEVRGSSTDTQYF	TGTGCCATCAGTGAGGTTCGGGGATCTAGCACAGATACGCAGTATTTT
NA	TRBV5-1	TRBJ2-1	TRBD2	CASSVLGGSSYNEQFF	TGCGCCAGCAGCGTTCTCGGGGGGAGCTCCTACAATGAGCAGTTCTTC
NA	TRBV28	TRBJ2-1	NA	CASSPPTWKGNEQFF	TGTGCCAGCAGTCCCCCAACCTGGAAGGGGAATGAGCAGTTCTTC
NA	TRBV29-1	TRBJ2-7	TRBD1	CSTARGQGSYEQYF	TGCAGTACAGCCCGGGGACAGGGTTCCTACGAGCAGTACTTC
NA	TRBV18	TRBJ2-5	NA	CASSPGAETQYF	TGTGCCAGCTCACCAGGGGCTGAGACCCAGTACTTC
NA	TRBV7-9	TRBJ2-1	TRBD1	CASSPRDRAGYEQFF	TGTGCCAGCAGCCCCCGGGACAGGGCGGGTTATGAGCAGTTCTTC
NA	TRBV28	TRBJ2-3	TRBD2	CASSLLIAVGTRIGTDTQYF	TGTGCCAGCAGTTTACTGATCGCCGTTGGGACTAGGATCGGCACAGATACGCAGTATTTT
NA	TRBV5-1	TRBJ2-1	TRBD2	CASSSTSGRAGGNNEQFF	TGCGCCAGCAGCTCCACTAGCGGGAGGGCCGGGGGAAACAATGAGCAGTTCTTC
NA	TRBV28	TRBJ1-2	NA	CASSFTDAYGYTF	TGTGCCAGCAGTTTTACAGATGCCTATGGCTACACCTTC
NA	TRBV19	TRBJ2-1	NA	CASSRDSGSSYNEQFF	TGTGCCAGTAGTCGGGATAGCGGAAGCTCCTACAATGAGCAGTTCTTC
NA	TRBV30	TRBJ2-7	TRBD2	CAWRAWGRDEQYF	TGTGCCTGGAGGGCTTGGGGGAGGGACGAGCAGTACTTC
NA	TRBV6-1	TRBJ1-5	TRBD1	CASGGWDSSNQPQHF	TGTGCCAGCGGGGGGTGGGACAGTAGCAATCAGCCCCAGCATTTT
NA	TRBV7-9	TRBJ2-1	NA	CASSSLAGSGEQFF	TGTGCCAGCAGCTCCCTGGCGGGAAGCGGTGAGCAGTTCTTC
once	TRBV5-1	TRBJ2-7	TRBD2	CASSIGLAGAYEQYF	TGCGCCAGCAGCATCGGACTAGCGGGAGCATACGAGCAGTACTTC
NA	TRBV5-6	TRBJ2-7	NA	CASSGGQYLPSSYEQYF	TGTGCCAGCAGCGGTGGACAGTATCTCCCGAGCTCCTACGAGCAGTACTTC
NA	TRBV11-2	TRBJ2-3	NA	CASSLTADTQYF	TGTGCCAGCAGCCTAACGGCAGATACGCAGTATTTT
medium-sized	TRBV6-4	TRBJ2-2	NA	CASSDGTNTGELFF	TGTGCCAGCAGTGACGGGACAAACACCGGGGAGCTGTTTTTT
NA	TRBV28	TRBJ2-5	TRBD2	CASSSLGTRSETQYF	TGTGCCAGCAGTTCCCTAGGGACTAGGTCGGAGACCCAGTACTTC
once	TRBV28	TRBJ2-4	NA	CASSSRVAKNIQYF	TGTGCCAGCAGTTCCAGGGTGGCCAAAAACATTCAGTACTTC